This record covers a single T cell receptor (beta chain). Its antigen remains unknown. Blood CD4+ CD25-low CD127-high conventional T cells supplied the genomic DNA template. The sample comes from a study of regulatory and conventional T cells in RAG deficiency. Study observations and caveats: Sorted Omenn CD25-high CD127-low cells may not be bona fide Tregs. Treg unique TCR beta sequences were about 100-fold fewer in Omenn syndrome and CID/AS patients than controls. RAG-deficient patients showed markedly lower Shannon entropy and higher Simpson indices than control T-cell subsets.

Profiling relied on immunoSEQ multiplex PCR, and the TCRdb table lists in-frame clones only, not all of them. The data contain approximately 30,000 clones, approximately 96% of them singletons. The V gene's germline CDR1 is KGHSH and CDR2 LQKENI. The CDR3 has 18 amino acids. Unmatched junction bases numbered 11, after V lost 6 bases and J lost 0 bases. The same sample was also studied in work on regulatory T cells. That paper adds: The PCR used 52 TRBV and 13 TRBJ primers. In patients, unique TRB V-J pairs were restricted and V/J usage skewed, especially in Tregs.

The gene calls are TRBV18 and TRBJ1-5; TRBD1 matches at 10 bases. The receptor was isolated from a human donor in good health. Sequenced: CD25- CD4+ T cells sorted from blood. The CDR3 region has the DNA TGTGCCAGCTCGACCAACCGACAGGGGGCTCATAGCAATCAGCCCCAGCATTTT. The encoded protein is CASSTNRQGAHSNQPQHF.